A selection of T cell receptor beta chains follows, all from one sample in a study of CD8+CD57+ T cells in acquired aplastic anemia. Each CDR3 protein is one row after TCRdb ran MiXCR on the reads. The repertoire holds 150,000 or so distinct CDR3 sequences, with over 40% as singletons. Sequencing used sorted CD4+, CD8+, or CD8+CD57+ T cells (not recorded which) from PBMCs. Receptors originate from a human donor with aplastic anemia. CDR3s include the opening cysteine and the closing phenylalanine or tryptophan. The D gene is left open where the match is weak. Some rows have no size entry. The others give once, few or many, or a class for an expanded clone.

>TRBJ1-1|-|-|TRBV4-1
TGCGCCAGCAGCCAAGTAGTCCAGAACACTGAAGCTTTCTTT
CASSQVVQNTEAFF
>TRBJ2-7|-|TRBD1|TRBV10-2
TGCGCCAGCACCACGGACAGGGAGGAGGCCAGCAGCTACGAGCAGTACTTC
CASTTDREEASSYEQYF
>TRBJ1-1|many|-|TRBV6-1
TGTGCCAGCAGTGAGCGAGGGGGGGGCCACCCATTT
CASSERGGGHPF
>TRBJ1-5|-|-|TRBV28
TGTGCCAGCAGTTTGGGTAGCGGCAATCAGCCCCAGCATTTT
CASSLGSGNQPQHF
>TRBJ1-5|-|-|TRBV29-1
TGCGGCGTTATACAGGGAGCTGATCAGCCCCAGCATTTT
CGVIQGADQPQHF
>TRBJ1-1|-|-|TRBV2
TGTGCCAGCAGTAACACCGGGGAGCTTGAAGCTTTCTTT
CASSNTGELEAFF
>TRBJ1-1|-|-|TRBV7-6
TGTGCCAGCAGGGATACCGGGCAGGTCGCTCCTGAAGCTTTCTTT
CASRDTGQVAPEAFF
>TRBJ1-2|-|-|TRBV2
TGTGCCAGCAGCGTAGACGTGGGATACTATGGCTACACCTTC
CASSVDVGYYGYTF
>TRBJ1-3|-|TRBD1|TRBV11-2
TGTGCCAGCAGCTTAAGACAGGGAGTAAGAAACACCATATATTTT
CASSLRQGVRNTIYF
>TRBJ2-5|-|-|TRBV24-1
TGTGCCACCCGCCGGAAACAAGAGACCCAGTACTTC
CATRRKQETQYF
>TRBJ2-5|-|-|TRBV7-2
TGTGCCAGCAGCTTAGAGAGTCTACGGGGAACCCAGTACTTC
CASSLESLRGTQYF
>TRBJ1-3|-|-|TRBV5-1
TGCGCTAGCAGCTTGGCGGGGTATGAAAACACCATATATTTT
CASSLAGYENTIYF
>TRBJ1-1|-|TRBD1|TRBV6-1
TGTGCCAGCAAGAACAGGGGTGGTGCCGTGGAAGCTTTCTTT
CASKNRGGAVEAFF
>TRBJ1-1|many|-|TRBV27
TGTGCCAGCGGGGGGGTGGGTACTGAAGCTTTCTTT
CASGGVGTEAFF
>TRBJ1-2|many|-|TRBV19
TGTGCCAGTAGAGTAAGGGGGGTGGCCAACTATGGCTACACCTTC
CASRVRGVANYGYTF
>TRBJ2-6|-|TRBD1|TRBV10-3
TGTGCCATCAGTTCCGGGACAGGGCATGGGGCCAACGTCCTGACTTTC
CAISSGTGHGANVLTF
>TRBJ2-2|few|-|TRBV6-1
TGTGCCAGCAAGCCCTCGCTCCCCGGGGAGCTGTTTTTT
CASKPSLPGELFF
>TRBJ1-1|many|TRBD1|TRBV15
TGTGCCACCAGCAGACTAGGACAGGGAGAAACTGAAGCTTTCTTT
CATSRLGQGETEAFF
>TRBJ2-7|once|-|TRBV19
TGTGCCAGTAGTCGATTCGGGAGCCCTTTCTCCTACGAGCAGTACTTC
CASSRFGSPFSYEQYF
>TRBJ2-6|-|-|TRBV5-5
TGTGCCAGCCTTAGTCTCTCTGGGGCCAACGTCCTGACTTTC
CASLSLSGANVLTF
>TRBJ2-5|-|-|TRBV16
TGTGCCAGCAGCCGGTCGGTTGGCGAGACCCAGTACTTC
CASSRSVGETQYF
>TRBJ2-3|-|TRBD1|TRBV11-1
TGTGCCAGCAGTTTCACGGCCTCCGGGACAGATGCGCAGTATTTT
CASSFTASGTDAQYF
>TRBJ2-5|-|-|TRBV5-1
TGCGCCAGCAGCTTGGGGGCCAGAGGGCCGGAGACCCAGTACTTC
CASSLGARGPETQYF
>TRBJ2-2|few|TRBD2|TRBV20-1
TGCAGTGCTAGAGTAGCGGGTGACACCGGGGAGCTGTTTTTT
CSARVAGDTGELFF
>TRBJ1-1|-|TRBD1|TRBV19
TGTGCCAGTAGTAATCAGGGACAGGGGGCGAAGAACACTGAAGCTTTCTTT
CASSNQGQGAKNTEAFF
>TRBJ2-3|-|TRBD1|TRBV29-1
TGCAGCGGCGAACGGGCAGGGGGTACGCAGTATTTT
CSGERAGGTQYF
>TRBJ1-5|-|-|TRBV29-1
TGCACCGGTAGGGGGTCTAGGTGGCATTTT
CTGRGSRWHF
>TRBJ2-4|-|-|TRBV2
TGTGCCAGCAGTGAAGTGGGGCGGAACATTCAGTACTTC
CASSEVGRNIQYF
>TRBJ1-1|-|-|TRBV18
TGTGCCAGCTCACGTCAGGGTAACACTGAAGCTTCCTTT
CASSRQGNTEASF
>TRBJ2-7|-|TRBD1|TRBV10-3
TGTGCCATCAGTGATACAGGGGGTAGCTACGAGCAGTACTTC
CAISDTGGSYEQYF
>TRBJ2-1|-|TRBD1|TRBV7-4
TGTGCCAGCAGCGCAAGACAGGGGGGCGCCTACAATGAGCAGTTCTTC
CASSARQGGAYNEQFF
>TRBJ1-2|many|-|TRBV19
TGTGCCAGTAGCAATGGGTACGACAGCTCAACCTATGGCTACACCTTC
CASSNGYDSSTYGYTF
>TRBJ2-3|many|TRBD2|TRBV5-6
TGTGCCAGCAGCTACGTTAGCGGGAGCACAGATACGCAGTATTTT
CASSYVSGSTDTQYF
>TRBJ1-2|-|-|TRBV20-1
TGCAGTGCTCCCATGGACCGCAACTATGGCTACACCTTC
CSAPMDRNYGYTF
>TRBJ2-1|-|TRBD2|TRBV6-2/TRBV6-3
TGTGCCAGCAGGGGAACTAGCGGGAGGAACCATGAGCAGTTCTTC
CASRGTSGRNHEQFF